The sequence of this TCR beta chain was determined in a study of blood T cell repertoires in COVID-19. Background on the study: Some COVID-19 samples were acute and others convalescent; all came from the United States, Italy and Spain. The analysed material was cDNA or gDNA that came from T cells, B-cell-depleted T cells, or PBMCs.

This clone was seen more than once but under ten times. Methods used by the authors: Reference gene primer amplification gave nucleated cell count estimates. TCRdb's table, derived via immunoSEQ multiplex PCR, lists solely in-frame clones and lacks some. D and trimming come from the DNA, and the V and J calls and clone size come from that table. The table lists 260,000 or so clones, 70% to 90% of them singletons. V lost 4 bases, J lost 1 base, and 2 bases stayed unmatched. This CDR3 region has 15 residues. Germline V CDR1 and CDR2: SEHNR, FQNEAQ (reference sequence). The clonotype comes from a human donor in a cohort sampled during active COVID-19. The chain recombines TRBV7-9 with TRBJ2-2; TRBD1 aligns across 8 bases. Sequenced input: peripheral blood. The chain's CDR3 is CASSSGQGNTGELFF. The CDR3 bases are TGTGCCAGCAGCTCAGGACAGGGGAACACCGGGGAGCTGTTTTTT.